The entry below describes one TCR beta chain. The clone's antigen remains unknown. There are no base qualities to consult, and no much larger clone falls within one base. These data belong to a study of T cell responses to AZD1222 COVID-19 vaccine (dated by TCRdb to the early 2020s). With respect to the entire study: AZD1222 recipients given second doses at about 4 weeks or at about 12 weeks were pooled, since spike-specific TCR depth and breadth were not found to differ between the two schedules. TCR sequencing was performed for approximately 240 trial participants, of whom some 200 were given two doses of AZD1222 and around 25 were given two doses of MenACWY control vaccine. Trial participants were enrolled into age subgroups of 18-55, 56-69 and 70-plus years, which contained approximately 150, 28 and 58 TCR-sequenced participants, respectively.

The CDR3 regions of human TCRbeta chains were analyzed by immunosequencing. In the source study's methods: Repertoire TCRs were matched against a reference library of SARS-CoV-2-specific TCRs generated with the MIRA antigen-specificity platform. Breadth was defined as the fraction of unique TCRs that were SARS-CoV-2-associated. Depth was defined as the fraction of total T cells that were SARS-CoV-2-associated. Each spike-specific TCR was assigned to its reactive spike region and to a CD4 or CD8 class using the MIRA data. Log10-transformed breadth and depth values were compared by one-way ANOVA with Sidak's multiple comparisons tests. TCRdb took over this immuneACCESS table, retaining in-frame rearrangements with V and J assigned. Such tables are incomplete; in checked studies, under half of the missing clones stem from an unresolved V gene, and the remainder is unexplained. V and J calls plus clone size are reproduced from that table; the DNA served to infer D and trimming. The sample table records about 120,000 clones; about 90% of these occur just once. 11% to 15% of the sample is held by the ten biggest clonotypes.

Interpreted using the paper, the time point label stands for: baseline before first vaccination. Samples from vaccinated people were obtained from the UK trials COV001 and COV002, which included a single-blind randomized controlled phase 2/3 trial of AZD1222 (ChAdOx1 nCoV-19) in healthy adults. Trial participant PBMC samples were collected at day 0 and day 28 after the second dose for TCRbeta chain sequencing. Overall study outcomes, separate from this receptor: After two AZD1222 doses, spike-specific TCR breadth and depth were significantly higher than at day 0 and than in MenACWY recipients. Most participants were white British and females outnumbered males, and the authors suggested that clonal diversity may have been underestimated. Because no day 14 peak-response samples were available, the repertoires could be characterized only after the peak T cell response. Conclusions about previously exposed vaccinees are limited because only a handful of AZD1222 recipients were SARS-CoV-2 seropositive at baseline. The vaccine-associated CD4 TCRs covered the entire spike protein, and the dominant responses fell in regions 160-218 and 743-854. Reportedly, close to half of the unique spike-specific TCRs recognized epitopes lying outside the regions that are mutated in the B.1.351 and B.1.1.7 variants. The 56-69-year group was small, and its depth increase did not reach significance, likely because of low power.

CDR1 and CDR2, looked up from the germline V gene, are SGHRS and YFSETQ. Inclusive of the bounding cysteine and phenylalanine, the CDR3 is 14 residues long. Only the CDR3 portion is preserved as DNA: 42 bases, with reading frame beginning at the first base. V was cut back by 0 bases and J by 2 bases, leaving a gap of 7 bases between them. This clonotype originated in an adult in good health. The specimen comprised peripheral blood, sampled on day 0 of AZD1222 vaccination. The V and J segments used are TRBV5-1 and TRBJ2-3; the D gene cannot be named for sure. The bases read TGCGCCAGCAGCTTGGAAAGTGTCACAGATACGCAGTATTTT. It translates as CASSLESVTDTQYF.